The 32 T cell receptor beta chains listed next were all sequenced from one sample in a study of control samples from healthy donors and cancer patients. Sequenced by immunoSEQ multiplex PCR; TCRdb stores in-frame clones only, minus some. The sample includes 65,000 to 95,000 clones, about 91% of them seen just once. The sequenced material came from blood. These receptors were taken from a man in his forties or fifties in good health.

The chain joins TRBV2 to TRBJ2-3; a weak D match, TRBD2 (5 bases). Per germline, CDR1 SNHLY and CDR2 FYNNEI. V was clipped by 0 bases and J by 0 bases, with 13 bases between them. The CDR3 totals 17 residues. The CDR3: CASSEALGGPSTDTQYF. In DNA, the CDR3 is TGTGCCAGCAGTGAAGCGCTCGGCGGGCCAAGCACAGATACGCAGTATTTT.

V is TRBV19 and J is TRBJ1-2; D gene unclear. V was pared by 9 bases and J by 0 bases, with 8 bases between. This CDR3 has 12 residues. Germline assignment: CDR1 LNHDA and CDR2 SQIVND (reference sequence). CDR3 in DNA: TGTGCCAGCCTAAGACCTAACTATGGCTACACCTTC. Encoded protein: CASLRPNYGYTF. Full variable domain (outside the CDR3, taken from reference TRBV19 and TRBJ1-2): DGGITQSPKYLFRKEGQNVTLSCEQNLNHDAMYWYRQDPGQGLRLIYYSQIVNDFQKGDIAEGYSVSREKKESFPLTVTSAQKNPTAFYLCASLRPNYGYTFGSGTRLTVV.

This chain joins TRBV7-2 and TRBJ2-7; D might be TRBD2 (6 bases). The V gene's germline CDR1 is SGHTA and CDR2 FQGNSA. The CDR3 runs to 14 residues. Deletions cut 4 bases from V and 7 bases from J, with 17 bases between. The CDR3 DNA reads as TGTGCCAGCAGCTCCGGGACTTCGTTGGGAGAGCAGTACTTC. The encoded protein is CASSSGTSLGEQYF.

V and J are TRBV2 and TRBJ1-5, with D tentatively TRBD1 (5 bases). V was trimmed by 1 base and J by 7 bases, leaving 8 bases between them. CDR1 and CDR2 from the germline V gene are SNHLY and FYNNEI. CDR3 length: 13 amino acids. The CDR3 DNA is TGTGCCAGCAGTGAAGGGGGCCGACAGCCCCAGCATTTT. Its translation is CASSEGGRQPQHF.

This clone has only a few counts. V gene TRBV6-5 combines with J gene TRBJ1-3, with a weak D call TRBD1 (5 bases). The germline gives CDR1 MNHEY, CDR2 SVGAGI. This CDR3 has 14 amino acids. V was pared by 0 bases and J by 3 bases, with 6 bases between. This chain's CDR3 is CASSYSGDGNTIYF. CDR3 DNA: TGTGCCAGCAGTTACTCAGGGGATGGAAACACCATATATTTT.

The chain has TRBV6-6 and TRBJ2-7, with a tentative D call TRBD1 (5 bases). The CDR3 length is 12 residues. CDR1 is MNHNY and CDR2 is SVGAGI in the germline V gene (reference sequence). V dropped 6 bases and J dropped 1 base, with 7 bases sitting between them. CDR3 DNA sequence: TGTGCCAGCAGCCCAGGGTCCTACGAGCAGTACTTC. Amino acids: CASSPGSYEQYF.

This clone came up a few times. The chain is built from TRBV4-2 and TRBJ2-4; 9 bases agree with TRBD2. Germline CDR1 LGHNA, CDR2 YNFKEQ. The CDR3 is 17 residues long. V was pared by 0 bases and J by 9 bases, with 12 bases of the junction left unmatched. DNA of the CDR3: TGTGCCAGCAGCCAAGATCAGTTTAGCGGGGGCCGGGGCATTCAGTACTTC. Its translation: CASSQDQFSGGRGIQYF.

The chain has TRBV19 and TRBJ1-4; D unclear. V lost 3 bases to trimming and J lost 0 bases, with 8 bases between them. Per germline, CDR1 LNHDA and CDR2 SQIVND (reference sequence). The CDR3 runs 15 residues. Written as DNA, the CDR3 is TGTGCCAGTAGTATTGCGGGCACAACTAATGAAAAACTGTTTTTT. Amino acids: CASSIAGTTNEKLFF. The full variable domain, its missing parts supplied by reference TRBV19 and TRBJ1-4, is DGGITQSPKYLFRKEGQNVTLSCEQNLNHDAMYWYRQDPGQGLRLIYYSQIVNDFQKGDIAEGYSVSREKKESFPLTVTSAQKNPTAFYLCASSIAGTTNEKLFFGSGTQLSVL.

This chain uses TRBV10-3 with TRBJ2-3; 7 bases fit TRBD2. The trim removed 8 bases at V and 2 bases at J, leaving 7 bases unmatched. Germline V gives CDR1 ENHRY, CDR2 SYGVKD. CDR3 size: 14 residues. In DNA form, the CDR3 reads TGTGCCATCTCTCGGAGCGGGGACACAGATACGCAGTATTTT. Protein product: CAISRSGDTDTQYF.

V usage is TRBV10-2 and J usage is TRBJ1-2, with a possible D match to TRBD1 (6 bases). V lost 8 bases to trimming and J lost 4 bases, with 20 bases between them. Germline CDR1 is WSHSY and CDR2 is SAAADI. The CDR3 is made up of 15 amino acids. The CDR3 DNA is TGCGCCAGCGGGACTACAGGGTCTGGGAGCTATGGCTACACCTTC. Translated, it gives CASGTTGSGSYGYTF.

This chain joins TRBV5-1 and TRBJ1-3; D is ambiguous. The length of the CDR3 is 13 residues. Per the germline V gene, CDR1 is SGHRS and CDR2 is YFSETQ. The V and J ends lost 6 bases and 0 bases respectively, with 7 bases between them. CDR3 protein: CASTPGSGNTIYF. The CDR3 DNA sequence: TGCGCCAGCACCCCCGGCTCTGGAAACACCATATATTTT.

The chain carries TRBV6-5 and TRBJ1-5, with D perhaps matching TRBD1 (5 bases). This CDR3 is 14 amino acids long. The V end was cut by 8 bases, the J end by 2 bases, with 13 bases between. Germline V CDR1 and CDR2: MNHEY, SVGAGI. The CDR3 loop is CASRPAGGNQPQHF. The CDR3 DNA sequence: TGTGCCAGCCGCCCCGCGGGGGGCAATCAGCCCCAGCATTTT.

The chain combines TRBV2 with TRBJ2-7, with 8 bases identical to TRBD1. CDR3 length: 10 residues. Germline-derived CDR1 and CDR2 are SNHLY and FYNNEI. Trimming at V came to 9 bases and at J to 6 bases, leaving 1 base not matched to a gene. The CDR3 here is CASGQGEQYF. In DNA, the CDR3 is TGTGCCAGTGGACAGGGCGAGCAGTACTTC.

This clone has only one observation. The rearrangement uses TRBV3-1 (or the pseudogene TRBV3-2) and TRBJ1-1; D may be TRBD1 (5 bases). Deletions cut 0 bases from V and 5 bases from J, with 19 bases between. The CDR3 totals 17 residues. The V gene's germline CDR1 is LGHDT and CDR2 YNNKEL (reference sequence). CDR3 sequence reads: CASSQDRSQAGGTEAFF. The CDR3 DNA follows: TGTGCCAGCAGCCAAGATAGGTCCCAGGCCGGGGGGACTGAAGCTTTCTTT.

The rearrangement joins TRBV5-1 to TRBJ1-1; D unclear. Trimming left V 3 bases short and J 0 bases short, with 6 bases between. The CDR3 has 13 residues. The V gene's germline CDR1 is SGHRS and CDR2 YFSETQ. DNA of the CDR3: TGCGCCAGCAGCTCCAGGCTGAACACTGAAGCTTTCTTT. Protein sequence: CASSSRLNTEAFF.

This clone was counted once. The V and J genes are TRBV27 and TRBJ2-7, with TRBD1 matching 8 bases. The CDR3 has 14 residues. CDR1 MNHEY and CDR2 SMNVEV come from the germline V gene (reference sequence). Unmatched junction bases numbered 4, after V lost 6 bases and J lost 0 bases. The CDR3 DNA follows: TGTGCCAGCAGGCGGACAGGGAGCTCCTACGAGCAGTACTTC. Amino acid sequence: CASRRTGSSYEQYF.

The chain joins TRBV14 to TRBJ2-5; 7 bases map to TRBD1. There are 13 residues in the CDR3. Per germline, CDR1 SGHDN and CDR2 FVKESK. The J segment lost 5 bases and the V segment lost 4 bases, leaving 4 bases of the junction unmatched. The CDR3 sequence is CASSPDRIETQYF. In nucleotides, the CDR3 is TGTGCCAGCAGCCCGGACAGGATCGAGACCCAGTACTTC.

The CDR3 region is CASSYSVRRRDISYEQYF. CDR3 DNA sequence: TGTGCCAGCAGTTACTCGGTACGACGGCGGGACATATCCTACGAGCAGTACTTC. V usage is TRBV6-2 or TRBV6-3 and J usage is TRBJ2-7, with D perhaps given as TRBD1 or TRBD2 (6 bases each). This CDR3 has 18 amino acids. Germline assignment: CDR1 MNHEY and CDR2 SVGEGT. V was clipped by 0 bases and J by 1 base, with 19 bases between them.

The chain recombines TRBV6-5 with TRBJ1-1; D may be TRBD1 (6 bases). This CDR3 is built from 14 residues. Germline V gene lookup returns CDR1 MNHEY and CDR2 SVGAGI. V lost 11 bases and J 4 bases, leaving 20 bases between the germline ends. CDR3 sequence (DNA): TGTGCCGCCCGCTCCGAACAGGGAGGCACTGAAGCTTTCTTT. As protein: CAARSEQGGTEAFF.

The rearrangement links TRBV29-1 to TRBJ1-2; perhaps TRBD1 as D (6 bases). Per the germline V gene, CDR1 is SQVTM and CDR2 is ANQGSEA. This CDR3 spans 12 amino acids. Trimming took 5 bases from V and 3 from J, leaving 10 bases between them. CDR3 DNA sequence: TGCAGCGTTAACAGGGCGGACTATGGCTACACCTTC. Translation: CSVNRADYGYTF.

The rearrangement joins TRBV5-4 to TRBJ1-6; TRBD1 aligns across 9 bases. The V gene's germline CDR1 is SGHNT and CDR2 YYREEE (reference sequence). The CDR3 spans 15 residues. The J segment lost 8 bases and the V segment lost 4 bases, leaving 7 bases of the junction unmatched. The CDR3 loop is CASSAGQGNDSPLHF. CDR3 nucleotides: TGTGCCAGCAGCGCAGGACAGGGGAACGATTCACCCCTCCACTTT. Full variable domain (rest looked up from reference TRBV5-4 and TRBJ1-6): ETGVTQSPTHLIKTRGQQVTLRCSSQSGHNTVSWYQQALGQGPQFIFQYYREEENGRGNFPPRFSGLQFPNYSSELNVNALELDDSALYLCASSAGQGNDSPLHFGNGTRLTVT.

The chain employs TRBV4-1 and TRBJ2-1; no reliable D call. The CDR3 has 16 amino acids. V was trimmed by 5 bases and J by 0 bases, leaving 14 bases between them. CDR1 and CDR2 from the germline V gene are MGHRA and YSYEKL. This CDR3 reads CASSKAPWSSYNEQFF. CDR3 DNA sequence: TGCGCCAGCAGCAAGGCACCGTGGAGCTCCTACAATGAGCAGTTCTTC.

The genes are TRBV2 and TRBJ2-3; D is ambiguous. CDR1 and CDR2 (germline): SNHLY, FYNNEI. V lost 1 base, J lost 5 bases, and 4 bases lay in between. The CDR3 covers 12 residues. DNA for the CDR3: TGTGCCAGCAGTGAAGTGGAAGATACGCAGTATTTT. Protein product: CASSEVEDTQYF.

This clone was counted only a few times. The chain carries TRBV9 and TRBJ2-5, with D hard to call. This CDR3 region has 14 residues. V was trimmed by 1 base and J by 5 bases, leaving 12 bases between them. Germline V gene data show CDR1 as SGDLS and CDR2 as YYNGEE. The CDR3 loop is CASSVSGPGETQYF. CDR3 sequence (DNA): TGTGCCAGCAGCGTATCCGGGCCCGGGGAGACCCAGTACTTC.

This chain joins TRBV27 and TRBJ2-7; possible D gene TRBD1, 5 bases. V lost 3 bases and J lost 3, with 9 bases in between. This CDR3 is built from 13 residues. Germline-derived CDR1 and CDR2 are MNHEY and SMNVEV (reference sequence). CDR3 in amino acids: CASSFIQGYEQYF. The CDR3 nucleotides read TGTGCCAGCAGTTTTATTCAGGGCTACGAGCAGTACTTC.

The V gene is TRBV4-2, the J gene TRBJ2-5; 8 bases fit TRBD2. This CDR3 comprises 16 residues. Trimming removed 1 base from V and 4 bases from J; junction bases left unmatched: 8. Germline V gene sequence: CDR1 LGHNA, CDR2 YNFKEQ. The CDR3 coding sequence is TGTGCCAGCAGCCAAGCACTAGCGGCCCGGGGAGAGACCCAGTACTTC. Residues: CASSQALAARGETQYF.

This clone was recorded once. The V and J genes are TRBV3-1 (or the pseudogene TRBV3-2) and TRBJ2-5; no definite D call. V shed 3 bases and J shed 0 bases, with 11 bases lying between them. Germline CDR1 LGHDT, CDR2 YNNKEL (reference sequence). The length of the CDR3 is 15 residues. Here the CDR3 reads CASSQGRGYQETQYF. The DNA for the CDR3 is TGTGCCAGCAGCCAGGGTCGAGGCTACCAAGAGACCCAGTACTTC.

A single count supports this clone. This chain uses TRBV5-8 with TRBJ1-4; weak D call: TRBD1 (5 bases). This CDR3 is built from 12 residues. Germline CDR1 and CDR2: SGHTS and YDEGEE. Trimming left V 6 bases short and J 8 bases short, with 11 bases between. The CDR3 protein is CASTGQREKLFF. The DNA for the CDR3 is TGTGCCAGCACCGGACAAAGGGAAAAACTGTTTTTT.

This clone was seen a handful of times. J is TRBJ1-4 and V is TRBV7-2, with D perhaps TRBD1 (5 bases). The CDR3 has 15 amino acids. Germline-derived CDR1 and CDR2 are SGHTA and FQGNSA. The V end was cut by 6 bases, the J end by 0 bases, with 11 bases between. As DNA, the CDR3 is TGTGCCAGCAGACTAACAGGATCAACTAATGAAAAACTGTTTTTT. Translated: CASRLTGSTNEKLFF.

The chain combines TRBV2 with TRBJ1-3; D not certain. V was pared by 7 bases and J by 0 bases, with 4 bases between. CDR3 length: 12 residues. The germline V gene encodes CDR1 SNHLY and CDR2 FYNNEI. CDR3 nucleotides: TGTGCCAGCAATCCCTCTGGAAACACCATATATTTT. Amino acid sequence: CASNPSGNTIYF.

This chain connects TRBV4-3 to TRBJ2-1, with TRBD2 matching 9 bases. Per the germline V gene, CDR1 is LGHNA and CDR2 is YSLEER. The CDR3 extends over 16 amino acids. The J segment lost 6 bases and the V segment lost 4 bases, leaving 10 bases of the junction unmatched. The CDR3 region is CASSRSLGGGANEQFF. The CDR3 region has the DNA TGCGCCAGCAGCCGCTCCCTGGGCGGGGGGGCCAATGAGCAGTTCTTC.

The chain combines TRBV6-5 with TRBJ1-2; D is possibly TRBD1 (5 bases). Trimming shortened V by 7 bases and J by 1 base, and 16 bases separated the two germline ends. Germline CDR1 reads MNHEY; CDR2 reads SVGAGI. This CDR3 region has 15 residues. The CDR3 here is CASIRVSTRNYGYTF. DNA for the CDR3: TGTGCCAGCATCAGGGTCTCAACCCGTAACTATGGCTACACCTTC.